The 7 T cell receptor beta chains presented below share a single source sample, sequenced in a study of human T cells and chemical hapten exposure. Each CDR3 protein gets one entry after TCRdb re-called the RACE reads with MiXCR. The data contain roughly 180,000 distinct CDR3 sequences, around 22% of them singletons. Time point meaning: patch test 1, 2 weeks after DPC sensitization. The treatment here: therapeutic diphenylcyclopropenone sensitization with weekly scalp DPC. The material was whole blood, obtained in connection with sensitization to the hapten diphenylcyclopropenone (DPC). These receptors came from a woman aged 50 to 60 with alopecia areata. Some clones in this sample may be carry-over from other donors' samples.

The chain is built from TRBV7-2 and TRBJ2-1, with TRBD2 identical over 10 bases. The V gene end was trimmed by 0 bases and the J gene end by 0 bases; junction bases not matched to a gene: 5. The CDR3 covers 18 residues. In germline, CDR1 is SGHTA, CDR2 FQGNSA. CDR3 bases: TGTGCCAGCAGCTTAGCGCGGCCTAGCGGGAGCTCCTACAATGAGCAGTTCTTC. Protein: CASSLARPSGSSYNEQFF.

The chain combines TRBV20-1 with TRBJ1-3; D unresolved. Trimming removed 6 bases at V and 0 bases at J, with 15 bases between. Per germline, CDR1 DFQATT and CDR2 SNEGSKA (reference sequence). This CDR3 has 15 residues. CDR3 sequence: CSASDQEFSGNTIYF. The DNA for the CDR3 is TGCAGTGCGTCCGACCAAGAATTCTCTGGAAACACCATATATTTT.

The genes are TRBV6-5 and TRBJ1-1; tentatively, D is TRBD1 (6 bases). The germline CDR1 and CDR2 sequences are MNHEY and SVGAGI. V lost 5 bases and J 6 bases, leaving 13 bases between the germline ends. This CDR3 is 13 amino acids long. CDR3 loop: CASSPGGAAEAFF. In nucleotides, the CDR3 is TGTGCCAGCAGTCCCGGGGGGGCGGCTGAAGCTTTCTTT.

The CDR3 nucleotides read TGTGCCAGCAGCCCTCGACAGGGGGCGTCGGTCACTGAAGCTTTCTTT. Its protein product is CASSPRQGASVTEAFF. This sequence joins TRBV7-2 and TRBJ1-1; 10 bases map to TRBD1. This CDR3 is 16 amino acids long. Per the germline V gene, CDR1 is SGHTA and CDR2 is FQGNSA. The J segment lost 4 bases and the V segment lost 5 bases, leaving 10 bases of the junction unmatched.

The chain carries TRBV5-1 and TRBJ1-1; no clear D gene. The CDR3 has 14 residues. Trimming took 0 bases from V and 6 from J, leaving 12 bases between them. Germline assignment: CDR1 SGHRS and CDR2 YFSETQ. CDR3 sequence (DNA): TGCGCCAGCAGCTTGGCAGTGGATTTCGCTGAAGCTTTCTTT. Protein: CASSLAVDFAEAFF.

The CDR3 DNA is TGTGCCACCAGTGAGTTACAGAATTCTGATCCTAATGAGCAGTTCTTC. Translation: CATSELQNSDPNEQFF. The chain uses TRBV24-1 and TRBJ2-1, with D uncertain. There are 16 residues in the CDR3. Germline loops: CDR1 KGHDR, CDR2 SFDVKD. Trimming removed 4 bases at V and 7 bases at J, with 19 bases between.

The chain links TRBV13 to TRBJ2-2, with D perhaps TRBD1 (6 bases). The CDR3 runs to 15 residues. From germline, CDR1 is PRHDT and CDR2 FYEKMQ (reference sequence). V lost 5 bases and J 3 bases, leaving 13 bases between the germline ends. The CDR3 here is CASSAQQGYTGELFF. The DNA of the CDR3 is TGTGCCAGCAGCGCCCAACAGGGTTACACCGGGGAGCTGTTTTTT. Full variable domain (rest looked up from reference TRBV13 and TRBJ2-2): AAGVIQSPRHLIKEKRETATLKCYPIPRHDTVYWYQQGPGQDPQFLISFYEKMQSDKGSIPDRFSAQQFSDYHSELNMSSLELGDSALYFCASSAQQGYTGELFFGEGSRLTVL.